What follows describes a single T cell receptor (beta chain). Its binding antigen is unknown. Since the CDR3 does not end with the conserved phenylalanine or tryptophan, this likely comes from a read error. The limits of the CDR3 on the DNA are not certain, so only TCRdb's listed CDR3 is given. This sample is part of a study of CD8+CD57+ T cells in acquired aplastic anemia (dated by TCRdb to between 2018 and 2020). For the study in its entirety: Extracted DNA from sorted CD4+ and CD8+ cells averaged approximately 3 ug, ranging from about 0.18 to 27.4 ug. An average of roughly 10 million reads for CD4+ cells and 11 million or so reads for CD8+ cells was obtained from healthy donor samples.

In this study, sorted CD4+ and CD8+ T cells from the blood of healthy subjects and of severe aplastic anemia patients had their TCR repertoires deep-sequenced. Ficoll-Paque density gradient centrifugation was used to isolate peripheral blood mononuclear cells. CD4+ and CD8+ T cells were sorted by FACS or magnetic beads before DNA extraction. Profiling of TCR beta VDJ combinations and CDR3 sequences used genomic DNA as the template. TCR repertoire sequencing was run on an Illumina HiSeq 2000. The authors processed their data as follows. Repertoire assessment relied on Simpson's diversity index, CDR3 size and DJ length profiles, and TRBV/TRBJ rearrangement plots. Whichever DNA sequence was most abundant in the deep sequencing data was defined as the immunodominant clone. CDR3 amino acid sequences were checked for sharing between subjects and were compared against published repertoires and the VDJdb database. TCRdb passed the public sequencing reads through fastp at Q25 and MiXCR, retaining productive beta sequences. Each CDR3 protein appears once, grouped with its most common genes and DNA. The V and J calls come from TCRdb's annotation, not from the publication. The sample yields hundreds of thousands of distinct CDR3 sequences; 60% to 80% were counted once. The ten largest make up 4% of the sample.

The CDR3 length equals 13 residues, ends included. The germline V gene supplies CDR1 SGDLS and CDR2 YYNGEE. The research as a whole found: Patients and healthy controls showed no significant difference in CD8+ Simpson's diversity (P=0.060). Around 30 CD8+ CDR3 sequences were found to be shared between patients and controls, but these sequences appeared to be highly expressed in patients and within the immunodominant clones of the patients.

This clonotype was obtained from a human donor in good health, serving as a control. In this chain, TRBV9 is recombined with TRBJ1-5; TRBD1 reflects the table's D call only, with no check against the DNA. Sequenced input: sorted CD4+, CD8+, or CD8+CD57+ T cells (not recorded which) from PBMCs. The CDR3 corresponds to CASSRDVGGLTDI.